This record concerns one TCR beta chain sequence. Its antigen is unidentified. The sample comes from a study of siplizumab effects on memory and regulatory T cells. Study findings and constraints: Whether proliferating Tregs in siplizumab cultures suppress was not functionally confirmed. Just a small share of alloreactive clones was traced back to unstimulated subsets. Naive T cells seemed more diverse than memory cells and seemed major alloresponse contributors.

Assays covered roughly 10^5 TCR templates per sample. TCRdb keeps only in-frame clones here, not all; method: immunoSEQ multiplex PCR. Of roughly 56,000 clones in the sample, 93% are singletons; the top ten hold about 40%. This receptor was identified in a human donor in good health. Sequencing input: CD8+ T cells sorted from blood.

CDR3 residues: CASSLGTHYGYTF. Here the CDR3 DNA reads TGTGCCAGCAGTTTAGGGACCCACTATGGCTACACCTTC. This rearrangement joins TRBV27 to TRBJ1-2; weak D call: TRBD1 (5 bases). V gave up 2 bases and J gave up 3 bases, with 7 bases separating them. The CDR3 sequence is 13 residues long. Germline lookup yields CDR1 MNHEY and CDR2 SMNVEV (reference sequence).